The 13 T cell receptor beta chains listed next were all sequenced from one sample in a study of T cells in Graves' hyperthyroidism and ophthalmopathy (dated 2019 in TCRdb). The library was prepared using multiplex PCR. Instrument used: Illumina HiSeq 2000. The TCR beta CDR3 regions were amplified from the RNA transcripts. The first round of RT-PCR for the TCR CDR3 was performed with the HTBI primer set and the Qiagen OneStep RT-PCR kit. TCRdb reran the public reads through fastp at Q25 and MiXCR, keeping productive beta chains. Records with the same CDR3 protein are collapsed into one entry carrying the most frequent genes and DNA. The table for this sample lists some 530,000 distinct CDR3 sequences; roughly 23% of them were counted only once. The ten largest make up about 49% of the sample. The sequenced material came from blood. These receptor sequences come from a woman aged 70-85 years with Graves' ophthalmopathy.

This clonotype was detected a few times. V and J are TRBV10-1 and TRBJ2-7; possible D gene TRBD1, 6 bases. This CDR3 region has 15 residues. Deletions cut 3 bases from V and 0 bases from J, with 12 bases between. The V gene's germline CDR1 is WNHNN and CDR2 SYGVQD (reference sequence). The CDR3 DNA sequence: TGCGCCAGCAGTGACGGCAAAGGGGGCTCCTACGAGCAGTACTTC. Translating gives CASSDGKGGSYEQYF.

The chain uses TRBV20-1 and TRBJ2-2; D is ambiguous. V was cut by 6 bases and J by 3 bases, with 8 bases left in between. Germline values: CDR1 DFQATT, CDR2 SNEGSKA (reference sequence). CDR3 length: 12 residues. CDR3 region: CSADTYTGELFF. In DNA, the CDR3 is TGCAGTGCCGACACCTACACCGGGGAGCTGTTTTTT.

The J gene is TRBJ1-2, the V gene TRBV7-2, with TRBD1 as a possible D gene (5 bases). The CDR3 consists of 13 residues. V lost 6 bases to trimming and J lost 1 base, with 9 bases between them. CDR1 is SGHTA and CDR2 is FQGNSA in the germline V gene. The CDR3 loop reads CASRSGGNYGYTF. CDR3 sequence (DNA): TGTGCCAGCAGATCGGGGGGTAACTATGGCTACACCTTC.

The V gene is TRBV6-7, the J gene TRBJ2-5, with TRBD2 matching 7 bases. TRBV6-7 is an open reading frame, and its role is uncertain. There are 14 residues in the CDR3. The V and J ends lost 6 bases and 8 bases, in that order; junction bases with no gene match: 12. The CDR3 spells CASSPPPSGPTQYF. In DNA form, the CDR3 reads TGTGCCAGCAGCCCCCCCCCTAGCGGTCCCACCCAGTACTTC.

The genes are TRBV19 and TRBJ2-7, with D possibly being TRBD1 or TRBD2 (6 bases each). Deletions cut 5 bases from V and 2 bases from J, with 16 bases between. Looked up from germline, CDR1 is LNHDA and CDR2 is SQIVND (reference sequence). This CDR3 comprises 15 residues. The CDR3 reads CASSFRTEGAYEQYF. As DNA, the CDR3 is TGTGCCAGTAGTTTTCGGACGGAGGGGGCCTACGAGCAGTACTTC. Drawing the rest from reference TRBV19 and TRBJ2-7, the complete variable domain is DGGITQSPKYLFRKEGQNVTLSCEQNLNHDAMYWYRQDPGQGLRLIYYSQIVNDFQKGDIAEGYSVSREKKESFPLTVTSAQKNPTAFYLCASSFRTEGAYEQYFGPGTRLTVT.

This clonotype has just a few counts. This rearrangement joins TRBV5-1 to TRBJ2-1; 8 nucleotides agree with TRBD1. The J segment lost 9 bases and the V segment lost 4 bases, leaving 9 bases of the junction unmatched. The CDR3 is 14 residues long. Per germline, CDR1 SGHRS and CDR2 YFSETQ. CDR3 protein: CASSPGQVSGEQFF. The CDR3 region has the DNA TGCGCCAGCAGCCCGGGACAGGTATCGGGTGAGCAGTTCTTC. The variable domain in full, completed from reference TRBV5-1 and TRBJ2-1, reads KAGVTQTPRYLIKTRGQQVTLSCSPISGHRSVSWYQQTPGQGLQFLFEYFSETQRNKGNFPGRFSGRQFSNSRSEMNVSTLELGDSALYLCASSPGQVSGEQFFGPGTRLTVL.

The CDR3, as DNA: TGTGCCTGGAGTTCGGGACAGGGTCGTGGCTACACCTTC. Residues: CAWSSGQGRGYTF. J is TRBJ1-2 and V is TRBV30; 9 nucleotides line up with TRBD1. With 2 bases clipped from V and 7 bases from J, the junction kept 5 bases outside the gene matches. This CDR3 spans 13 amino acids. Germline V gives CDR1 GTSNPN, CDR2 SVGIG (reference sequence).

The gene calls are TRBV7-2 and TRBJ2-2, with 7 positions matching TRBD2. Per the germline V gene, CDR1 is SGHTA and CDR2 is FQGNSA. V shed 8 bases and J 4 bases; nucleotides not matched to a gene: 7. The CDR3 is 14 residues long. In nucleotides, the CDR3 is TGTGCCAGCGCCGGACTAGGGATCACCGGGGAGCTGTTTTTT. Translated: CASAGLGITGELFF.

The genes are TRBV5-1 and TRBJ2-3, with 9 bases aligning to TRBD2. Germline trimming cut 0 bases from V and 3 bases from J; bases unmatched to any gene: 11. The CDR3 is 18 residues long. Germline CDR1 and CDR2: SGHRS and YFSETQ. The CDR3 coding sequence is TGCGCCAGCAGCTTGGGCGGTAGCGGGAGACTTTGGACAGATACGCAGTATTTT. Amino acids: CASSLGGSGRLWTDTQYF.

The chain has TRBV27 and TRBJ1-4; the D is unclear. This CDR3 has 16 residues. V gave up 0 bases and J gave up 7 bases, with 15 bases separating them. Germline V gives CDR1 MNHEY, CDR2 SMNVEV (reference sequence). Here the CDR3 reads CASSLSNRVRTEKLFF. The CDR3, as DNA: TGTGCCAGCAGTTTATCGAACCGTGTCAGGACTGAAAAACTGTTTTTT.

The CDR3 DNA reads TGTGCCAGCAGCTTGGAACCTGGACGGCGGTCGTGGGGCGGCTACACCTTC. It yields the protein CASSLEPGRRSWGGYTF. J is TRBJ1-2 and V is TRBV5-6; maybe TRBD1 (5 bases). The V gene lost 0 bases and the J gene lost 8 bases, with 23 bases spanning the gap. CDR3 size: 17 residues. Looked up from germline, CDR1 is SGHDT and CDR2 is YYEEEE.

This clonotype was counted at least ten times. This chain joins TRBV28 and TRBJ2-7; TRBD2 matches 7 bases. CDR1 and CDR2 (germline): MDHEN, SYDVKM. With V trimmed by 7 bases and J by 4 bases, 10 bases remained unmatched. The CDR3 is made up of 14 amino acids. The CDR3 DNA sequence: TGTGCCAGCATGGAGACGGGGGGAGGTTACGAGCAGTACTTC. Amino acids: CASMETGGGYEQYF.

The V gene is TRBV5-1, the J gene TRBJ2-5; the match to TRBD2 covers 12 bases. This CDR3 has 17 amino acids. The ends lost 4 bases at V and 2 bases at J; junction bases unmatched: 9. Germline V CDR1 and CDR2: SGHRS, YFSETQ. CDR3 amino acids: CASSPPPGTSGQETQYF. The CDR3 DNA sequence: TGCGCCAGCAGCCCACCCCCGGGGACTAGCGGGCAAGAGACCCAGTACTTC. The whole variable domain, remainder taken from reference TRBV5-1 and TRBJ2-5, is KAGVTQTPRYLIKTRGQQVTLSCSPISGHRSVSWYQQTPGQGLQFLFEYFSETQRNKGNFPGRFSGRQFSNSRSEMNVSTLELGDSALYLCASSPPPGTSGQETQYFGPGTRLLVL.